Here is one TCR beta chain with its context. Its antigen remains unidentified. Qualities for individual bases were not recorded, and no much larger clone is one base off. Libraries were built with the immunoSEQ multiplex PCR assay. RNA was extracted from all samples and reverse transcribed into cDNA, which served as template for TCR sequencing. SuperScript III was used to make first-strand cDNA, primed with a 2:1 mix of oligo-dT and random hexamers. Amplification bias was assessed with a synthetic immune receptor repertoire, and residual bias was removed computationally. Concerning the study's data processing: Raw reads were preprocessed to remove errors, and CDR3 was defined according to IMGT conventions as the region from the conserved cysteine to phenylalanine. Clonality was calculated as 1 minus Shannon entropy normalized by log2 of the number of productive unique TCRs. Whether each scalp clone was CD4 or CD8 was inferred by checking scalp TCRbeta sequences against the CD4 and CD8 repertoires from sorted blood. TCRdb carries this immuneACCESS record with in-frame sequences only. Its versions omit some clonotypes, under half of them owing to an unresolved V gene in the studies checked, with the rest unexplained. V and J calls and clone size are those listed in that table; D and trimming were worked out from the DNA. The table for this sample lists over 200,000 clones; more than 45% of them were counted only once. 0.45% of the sample comes from the top ten.

The record originates from a study of CD8+ T cells in alopecia areata (dated 2018 in TCRdb). With regard to the full study: Treated patients were enrolled in an open-label pilot trial of oral tofacitinib, 5 to 10 mg twice daily, for moderate-to-severe alopecia areata. Tofacitinib was given for 6 to 18 months, followed by 6 months of follow-up off drug to assess delayed response and recurrence. In both human patients and the C3H/HeJ mouse model, the study applied high-throughput TCRbeta sequencing to look at T cell clonal expansion in alopecia areata. Human TCRbeta sequencing covered scalp tissue and sorted CD4+ and CD8+ peripheral blood T cells from patchy and totalis/universalis alopecia areata patients and healthy controls. Patients on tofacitinib were biopsied at baseline and after 4 and 24 weeks of treatment, and several of the patients also had a later scalp biopsy. Scalp clonality was compared across normal scalp (n=4), patchy alopecia areata scalp (n=8), and alopecia totalis/universalis scalp (n=8). The RNA source kit depended on sample type: the PAXgene miRNA kit for fixed scalp, the miRNeasy kit for PBMCs, and the RNeasy kit for mouse skin. immunoSEQ multiplex PCR using 35 Vbeta forward primers and 13 Jbeta reverse primers was used to amplify TCRbeta CDR3 regions.

The CDR3 starts with the cysteine, ends with the phenylalanine, and has 13 residues. Here the CDR3 DNA is all that survives: 39 bases in frame from base 1. V and J are trimmed by 6 bases and 5 bases, and the gene matches miss 6 bases of the junction. CDR1 and CDR2 were assigned from the germline V gene as KGHSH and LQKENI. On the study overall, not on this receptor specifically: Unlike mouse skin, which is dominated by gammadelta T cells, normal human skin has resident alphabeta T cells that are also sequenced, and this complicates analysis of the scalp TCR repertoire. Lesional scalp, especially in alopecia totalis/universalis, showed higher clonality and more expanded CD8+ clones than normal scalp, suggesting antigenic drive. Shared TCR sequences between patients were less evident than in mice, which may be partly attributable to HLA diversity in the patient population.

This sample's time point label indicates: baseline before oral tofacitinib. Peripheral blood and lesional scalp punch biopsies were obtained from patients with alopecia areata. PBMCs were separated by density centrifugation and stained for CD3, CD4 and CD8, after which CD4+ and CD8+ T cells were sorted on a FACSAria. The clonotype originates from a human donor with alopecia areata. The sequenced sample was CD4+ T cells sorted from blood, obtained at week 0. Recombination linked TRBV18 to TRBJ2-5; 7 junctional bases match TRBD1. This receptor carries the CDR3 CASSTTGTETQYF. The DNA sequence is TGTGCCAGCTCTACGACAGGGACGGAGACCCAGTACTTC.